This note documents a single TCR beta chain sequence. Its antigen remains unknown. Data came from immunoSEQ multiplex PCR; TCRdb stores just in-frame clones and leaves some out. The table has approximately 17,000 clones, roughly two thirds seen once; the top ten hold 14%. Germline lookup yields CDR1 MNHNY and CDR2 SVGAGI (reference sequence). The V and J ends lost 7 bases and 4 bases respectively, with 19 bases between them. This CDR3 comprises 15 residues. The data were taken from a study of T cells in narcolepsy. Study-wide results and caveats: HCRT-specific and TRIB2-specific autoreactive clonotypes appeared among same-patient CSF and blood CD4+ clonotypes. Reportedly, autoreactive clonotypes were serially detected in patients' blood but not controls'.

The chain uses TRBV6-6 and TRBJ1-2; D is unclear. The clonotype originates from a human donor with narcolepsy. The sequencing input was CD45RA- memory CD8+ T cells from PBMCs. Here the CDR3 reads CASTITGASFYGYTF. CDR3 bases: TGTGCCAGCACTATTACGGGAGCTTCCTTCTATGGCTACACCTTC.